This is a list of T cell receptor beta chains from one sample in a study of T cell responses to AZD1222 COVID-19 vaccine. The data were produced by immunoSEQ multiplex PCR, yet TCRdb's version contains in-frame clones alone and is incomplete. The sample has 150,000 or so clones, roughly 94% seen once; the top ten hold 4.5% to 5.5%. The sample in question was peripheral blood, obtained 28 days after the second AZD1222 dose. The receptors here all came from an adult who received the AZD1222 COVID-19 vaccine. CDR3s include the opening cysteine and the closing phenylalanine or tryptophan. A D gene is named only where the DNA matches it firmly. Clone size is not always given. Where it is, it says once, few, many or a class for expanded clones.

clone_size j_call d_call v_call cdr3_aa cdr3_nt
- TRBJ2-3 - TRBV27 CASTGGDRGTDTQYF TGTGCCAGCACCGGGGGGGACAGGGGCACAGATACGCAGTATTTT
- TRBJ1-2 TRBD1 TRBV19 CASSYMGQGIYGYTF TGTGCCAGTAGTTATATGGGACAGGGAATTTATGGCTACACCTTC
- TRBJ2-2 TRBD2 TRBV5-1 CASSLPGGTGELFF TGCGCCAGCAGCTTGCCGGGGGGCACCGGGGAGCTGTTTTTT
- TRBJ1-4 - TRBV3-1/TRBV3-2 CASSQDQNNPLGECEKLFF TGTGCCAGCAGCCAAGATCAAAACAATCCCCTAGGGGAATGCGAAAAACTGTTTTTT
- TRBJ2-2 TRBD2 TRBV18 CASSFAGSGENTGELFF TGTGCCAGCTCATTTGCTGGGAGCGGGGAGAACACCGGGGAGCTGTTTTTT
- TRBJ2-1 - TRBV24-1 CATSDYGTYNEQFF TGTGCCACCAGTGACTACGGGACTTACAATGAGCAGTTCTTC
- TRBJ1-2 - TRBV6-1 CASSEMSNYGYTF TGTGCCAGCAGTGAGATGTCTAACTATGGCTACACCTTC
- TRBJ2-7 - TRBV28 CASSLSTYPYEQYF TGTGCCAGCAGTTTGAGCACGTACCCCTACGAGCAGTACTTC
- TRBJ1-1 - TRBV6-1 CASSEAGGNTEAFF TGTGCCAGCAGTGAAGCCGGAGGGAACACTGAAGCTTTCTTT
- TRBJ1-2 - TRBV29-1 CSGTSESPGGYTF TGCAGCGGTACGTCAGAATCCCCCGGTGGCTACACCTTC
- TRBJ1-2 - TRBV15 CATSRGGTAYGYTF TGTGCCACCAGCAGAGGGGGGACGGCCTATGGCTACACCTTC
- TRBJ1-2 - TRBV7-8 CASSRQSYGYTF TGTGCCAGCAGCCGACAATCCTATGGCTACACCTTC
- TRBJ1-5 TRBD1 TRBV12-3/TRBV12-4 CASRTGKDQPQHF TGTGCCAGCCGGACAGGGAAGGATCAGCCCCAGCATTTT
few TRBJ1-6 TRBD1 TRBV7-9 CASSPGQGQSPLHF TGTGCCAGCAGCCCAGGACAGGGACAGTCACCCCTCCACTTT
few TRBJ1-4 TRBD1 TRBV2 CASTGTGTEKLFF TGTGCCAGCACCGGGACAGGGACTGAAAAACTGTTTTTT
- TRBJ2-1 - TRBV19 CASSPAYREGNEQFF TGTGCCAGTAGTCCAGCTTACCGAGAGGGGAATGAGCAGTTCTTC
- TRBJ2-7 TRBD1 TRBV5-6 CASSWDSYEQYF TGTGCCAGCAGCTGGGACAGCTACGAGCAGTACTTC
- TRBJ1-5 - TRBV27 CASSSFQTNQPQHF TGTGCCAGCAGCTCGTTTCAGACTAATCAGCCCCAGCATTTT
- TRBJ2-1 - TRBV4-3 CASSQERGWAEQFF TGCGCCAGCAGCCAAGAAAGGGGCTGGGCTGAGCAGTTCTTC
- TRBJ1-3 - TRBV6-5 CASSYSDDGNTIYF TGTGCCAGCAGTTACTCTGACGATGGAAACACCATATATTTT
- TRBJ2-1 TRBD1 TRBV7-9 CASNHFRDSNEQFF TGTGCCAGCAACCATTTCCGGGACAGCAATGAGCAGTTCTTC
- TRBJ2-7 - TRBV4-1 CASSQATGGVYEQYF TGCGCCAGCAGCCAAGCAACAGGAGGAGTCTACGAGCAGTACTTC
- TRBJ2-5 - TRBV28 CASSSGQNQETQYF TGTGCCAGCAGTTCCGGACAGAACCAAGAGACCCAGTACTTC
- TRBJ2-3 - TRBV2 CASDPDPGDTQYF TGTGCCAGCGATCCCGATCCTGGGGATACGCAGTATTTT
- TRBJ1-1 - TRBV28 CASSLTGAASGAFF TGTGCCAGCAGTTTGACAGGTGCCGCATCGGGAGCTTTCTTT
once TRBJ2-1 - TRBV9 CASSAGQPAYNEQFF TGTGCCAGCAGCGCCGGACAGCCTGCCTACAATGAGCAGTTCTTC
- TRBJ1-1 TRBD1 TRBV24-1 CATSDPVPGQARDTEAFF TGTGCCACCAGTGACCCGGTCCCGGGACAGGCTAGGGACACTGAAGCTTTCTTT
- TRBJ1-2 TRBD1 TRBV30 CAWSVSPRTGDGYTF TGTGCCTGGAGTGTATCCCCTCGGACAGGGGATGGCTACACCTTC
- TRBJ1-5 - TRBV6-5 CASRPQGGQPQHF TGTGCCAGCAGACCTCAAGGGGGTCAGCCCCAGCATTTT
once TRBJ2-1 TRBD1 TRBV24-1 CATSDWDRGSYNEQFF TGTGCCACCAGTGATTGGGACAGGGGCTCCTACAATGAGCAGTTCTTC
- TRBJ1-6 - TRBV27 CASSLSSAVYNSPLHF TGTGCCAGCAGTTTATCGTCGGCAGTCTATAATTCACCCCTCCACTTT
- TRBJ2-1 - TRBV25-1 CASSKWRAKDTYNEQFF TGTGCCAGCAGTAAGTGGAGGGCCAAAGACACCTACAATGAGCAGTTCTTC
- TRBJ2-7 - TRBV4-3 CASSQVESSSSSYEQYF TGCGCCAGCAGCCAAGTCGAGAGCAGCTCAAGCTCCTACGAGCAGTACTTC
- TRBJ2-3 - TRBV5-6 CASSRVDTQYF TGTGCCAGCAGCCGCGTTGATACGCAGTATTTT
- TRBJ2-2 - TRBV9 CASSPPGQVGFGELFF TGTGCCAGCAGCCCCCCGGGACAAGTCGGTTTCGGGGAGCTGTTTTTT
- TRBJ1-2 TRBD1 TRBV19 CASSPTGAYGYTF TGTGCCAGTAGTCCGACAGGGGCCTATGGCTACACCTTC
- TRBJ1-5 TRBD1 TRBV4-1 CASSQGGKGAAGQPQHF TGCGCCAGCAGCCAAGGGGGGAAGGGGGCTGCTGGGCAGCCCCAGCATTTT
- TRBJ1-2 - TRBV6-2/TRBV6-3 CASSYPRTALYGYTF TGTGCCAGCAGTTACCCTCGGACGGCCCTATATGGCTACACCTTC
- TRBJ2-3 TRBD2 TRBV18 CASRLAGGPDTQYF TGTGCCAGCCGACTAGCGGGAGGGCCAGATACGCAGTATTTT
- TRBJ1-5 TRBD1 TRBV28 CASRTGSLGRPQHF TGTGCCAGCAGGACAGGGTCCCTAGGACGGCCCCAGCATTTT
- TRBJ2-1 - TRBV30 CACTLGGHLEQFF TGTGCCTGCACCTTGGGCGGGCACCTTGAGCAGTTCTTC
once TRBJ1-1 - TRBV18 CASSPKVLSIMNTEAFF TGTGCCAGCTCACCGAAGGTCCTCTCAATCATGAACACTGAAGCTTTCTTT
- TRBJ2-1 TRBD2 TRBV5-5 CASRSGLAHEQFF TGTGCCAGCAGGTCGGGACTAGCGCATGAGCAGTTCTTC
- TRBJ1-4 - TRBV5-4 CASSLGTTGDEKLFF TGTGCCAGCAGCTTGGGGACAACGGGAGATGAAAAACTGTTTTTT
- TRBJ1-2 - TRBV15 CATSRGSGYGYTF TGTGCCACCAGCAGAGGTAGCGGCTATGGCTACACCTTC
- TRBJ1-4 TRBD1 TRBV30 CAWSVGQGISEKLFF TGTGCCTGGAGTGTCGGACAGGGGATTAGTGAAAAACTGTTTTTT
- TRBJ2-3 - TRBV27 CASSPTPRSGTQYF TGTGCCAGCAGCCCGACCCCCCGGTCAGGTACGCAGTATTTT
- TRBJ2-3 - TRBV7-3 CASSRTSREDTQYF TGTGCCAGCAGCCGGACTTCTCGGGAGGATACGCAGTATTTT
- TRBJ1-1 TRBD1 TRBV19 CASSIVPGGSSEAFF TGTGCCAGTAGTATAGTCCCAGGGGGCTCTTCTGAAGCTTTCTTT
once TRBJ1-3 - TRBV2 CASSDPTGNTIYF TGTGCCAGCAGCGACCCGACAGGAAACACCATATATTTT
- TRBJ1-1 - TRBV30 CAWSVGGNTEAFF TGTGCCTGGAGTGTGGGGGGGAACACTGAAGCTTTCTTT
few TRBJ1-5 - TRBV6-5 CATIRDGSSNQPQHF TGTGCCACCATAAGGGACGGATCTAGCAATCAGCCCCAGCATTTT
few TRBJ1-2 - TRBV5-4 CASSLEGGRGYGYTF TGTGCCAGCAGCTTGGAAGGGGGGCGCGGGTATGGCTACACCTTC
once TRBJ2-1 TRBD2 TRBV19 CASSIDVAGDYNEQFF TGTGCCAGTAGTATAGATGTAGCGGGCGACTACAATGAGCAGTTCTTC
- TRBJ1-1 - TRBV6-5 CASSYGTGNTEAFF TGTGCCAGCAGTTACGGAACAGGGAACACTGAAGCTTTCTTT
- TRBJ1-1 - TRBV4-2 CASSQESRLNTEAFF TGTGCCAGCAGCCAAGAATCCAGGCTGAACACTGAAGCTTTCTTT
- TRBJ1-2 - TRBV4-1 CASSQEGSGNDGYTF TGCGCCAGCAGCCAAGAAGGGTCAGGGAATGATGGCTACACCTTC
- TRBJ2-5 TRBD1 TRBV12-3/TRBV12-4 CASRDREETQYF TGTGCCAGCAGAGACAGGGAAGAGACCCAGTACTTC
- TRBJ1-2 - TRBV4-2 CASSPTGNNYGYTF TGTGCCAGCAGCCCAACAGGGAATAACTATGGCTACACCTTC
- TRBJ1-1 TRBD1 TRBV7-9 CASSLRQGGDTEAFF TGTGCCAGCAGCCTAAGACAGGGCGGAGACACTGAAGCTTTCTTT